This is a list of T cell receptor beta chains from one sample in a study of regulatory T cells in long-lasting Graves disease. TCRdb re-called the multiplex PCR reads through MiXCR, storing one row per CDR3 protein. The profile shows roughly 500,000 distinct CDR3 sequences, roughly 13% of them singletons. A further study also used this sample, focusing on T cells in Graves' hyperthyroidism and ophthalmopathy.

The specimen was peripheral blood mononuclear cells (PBMCs), collected at new diagnosis, from a patient treated with antithyroid drugs. The receptors originated from a man aged 25 to 45 with Graves disease. Both conserved end residues are part of each CDR3. D genes are given only for firm matches. For some rows the clone size is stated as once, few or many, or as a class when expanded; others skip it.

clone size	D gene	V gene	J gene	CDR3 DNA	CDR3 protein
many	-	TRBV12-5	TRBJ1-2	TGTGCTAGTGGTTTGGACTGGAACTATGGCTACACCTTC	CASGLDWNYGYTF
-	-	TRBV10-3	TRBJ2-2	TGTGCCATCAGTGAGTCGACGGCCGTTAGGAGCAGGAACACCGGGGAGCTGTTTTTT	CAISESTAVRSRNTGELFF
-	TRBD2	TRBV24-1	TRBJ2-3	TGTGCCACCAGTGATTTGGGGCTAGCGGGAGGCACAGATACGCAGTATTTT	CATSDLGLAGGTDTQYF
few	-	TRBV7-2	TRBJ2-3	TGTGCCAGCAGCCTTAGACGGGGAGAGGATACGCAGTATTTT	CASSLRRGEDTQYF
many	TRBD2	TRBV10-3	TRBJ2-3	TGTGCCATCAGCGAAACCCTAGCGGGAGGAGGAGATACGCAGTATTTT	CAISETLAGGGDTQYF
-	TRBD1	TRBV7-2	TRBJ2-7	TGTGCCAGCAGCTGGACAGGGGCCTCCTCCTACGAGCAGTACTTC	CASSWTGASSYEQYF
many	TRBD1	TRBV28	TRBJ2-6	TGTGCCAGCAGTCCTACAGGGGCTGGGGCCAACGTCCTGACTTTC	CASSPTGAGANVLTF
many	-	TRBV13	TRBJ2-2	TGTGCCACCACCCAAACCTGGAGCACCGGGGAGCTGTTTTTT	CATTQTWSTGELFF
few	TRBD2	TRBV20-1	TRBJ2-2	TGCAGTGCTGTAGGACTAGCGGGACTCTCCGGGGAGCTGTTTTTT	CSAVGLAGLSGELFF
many	TRBD2	TRBV29-1	TRBJ2-4	TGCAGCGTTGACCTGGGGACTAAGCTGTTCTTC	CSVDLGTKLFF
many	TRBD1	TRBV10-3	TRBJ1-2	TGTGCCATCAGGGAAGACAGGGGGCAGAGGGGCTACACCTTC	CAIREDRGQRGYTF
few	-	TRBV30	TRBJ2-2	TGTGCCTGGAGTGACGGACCGGCGGGTGTGTCCGGGGAGCTGTTTTTT	CAWSDGPAGVSGELFF
many	-	TRBV29-1	TRBJ2-7	TGCAGCGCCGAACTCGCCGGCAGGGAGTACGAGCAGTACTTC	CSAELAGREYEQYF
-	-	TRBV11-2	TRBJ1-1	TGTGCCAGCAGCTTAGACGTCGGGGGGAACACTGAAGCTTTCTTT	CASSLDVGGNTEAFF
once	TRBD1	TRBV20-1	TRBJ1-4	TGCAGTGCTAGAGCTGTACAGGGGGCAACTAATGAAAAACTGTTTTTT	CSARAVQGATNEKLFF
many	TRBD1	TRBV5-1	TRBJ2-7	TGTGCCAGCAGTTTCGCGGGACAGGGTAACGAGCAGTACTTC	CASSFAGQGNEQYF
many	-	TRBV13	TRBJ2-1	TGTGCCAGCAGCCGACTCCGGGACAGGGGCACTAGCGGGAGTGTAGCTGGGCGGTTCTTC	CASSRLRDRGTSGSVAGRFF
-	-	TRBV30	TRBJ1-5	TGTGCCTGGAGTGTACCGAATACACAGCCCCAGCATTTT	CAWSVPNTQPQHF
few	-	TRBV7-9	TRBJ1-2	TGTGCCAGCAGCTCGGGGACAATCCGCTATGGCTACACCTTC	CASSSGTIRYGYTF
many	-	TRBV12-3/TRBV12-4	TRBJ2-7	TGTGCCAGCAGTATAGGGGGGGGCCACTACGAGCAGTACTTC	CASSIGGGHYEQYF
many	TRBD1	TRBV11-3	TRBJ2-3	TGTGCCAGCAGTTACGACCGGGACAGCCGCACAGATACGCAGTATTTT	CASSYDRDSRTDTQYF
few	-	TRBV6-1	TRBJ2-3	TGTGCCAGCAGGGACCTAGATACGCAGTATTTT	CASRDLDTQYF
-	-	TRBV6-5	TRBJ1-2	TGTGCCAGCAGTTACGCCGGTCCAGGCTACACCTTC	CASSYAGPGYTF